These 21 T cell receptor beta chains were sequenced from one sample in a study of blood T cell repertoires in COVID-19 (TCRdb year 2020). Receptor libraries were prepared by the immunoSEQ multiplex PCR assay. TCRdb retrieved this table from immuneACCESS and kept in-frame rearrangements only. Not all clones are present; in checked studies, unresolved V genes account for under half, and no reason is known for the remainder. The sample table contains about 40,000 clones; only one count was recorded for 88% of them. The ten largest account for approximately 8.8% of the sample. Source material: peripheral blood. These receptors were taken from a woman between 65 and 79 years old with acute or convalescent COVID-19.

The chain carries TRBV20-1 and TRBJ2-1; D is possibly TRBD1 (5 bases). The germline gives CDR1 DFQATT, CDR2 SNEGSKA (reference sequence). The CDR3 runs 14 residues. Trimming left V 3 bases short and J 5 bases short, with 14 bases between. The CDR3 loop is CSASPAGWDNEQFF. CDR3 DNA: TGCAGTGCTAGTCCAGCAGGGTGGGACAATGAGCAGTTCTTC.

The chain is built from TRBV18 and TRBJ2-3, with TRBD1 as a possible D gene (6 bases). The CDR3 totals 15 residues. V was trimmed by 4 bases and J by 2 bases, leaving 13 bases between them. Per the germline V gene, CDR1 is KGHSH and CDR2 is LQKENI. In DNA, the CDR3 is TGTGCCAGCTCACTTGACAGGTCTTACACAGATACGCAGTATTTT. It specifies CASSLDRSYTDTQYF.

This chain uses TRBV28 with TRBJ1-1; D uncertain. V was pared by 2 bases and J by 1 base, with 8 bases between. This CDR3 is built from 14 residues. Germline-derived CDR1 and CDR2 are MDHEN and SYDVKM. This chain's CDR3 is CASSLGLSNTEAFF. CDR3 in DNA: TGTGCCAGCAGTTTAGGACTGTCGAACACTGAAGCTTTCTTT.

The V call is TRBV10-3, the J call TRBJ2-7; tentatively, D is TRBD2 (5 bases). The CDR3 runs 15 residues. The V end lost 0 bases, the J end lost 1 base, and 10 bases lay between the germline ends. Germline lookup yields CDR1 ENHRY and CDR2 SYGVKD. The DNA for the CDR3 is TGTGCCATCAGTGAGTCCCTCGGAGGATCCTACGAGCAGTACGTC. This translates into CAISESLGGSYEQYV.

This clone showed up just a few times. The DNA for the CDR3 is TGTGCCATAAAAGGCTCAGGGGAAGCTAGTGGCTACACCTTC. Translation: CAIKGSGEASGYTF. The V and J genes are TRBV27 and TRBJ1-2; weak D call: TRBD1 (6 bases). Between the trimmed V and J ends, which lost 10 bases and 7 bases, there was a span of 22 bases. CDR3 length: 14 residues. CDR1 MNHEY and CDR2 SMNVEV come from the germline V gene (reference sequence).

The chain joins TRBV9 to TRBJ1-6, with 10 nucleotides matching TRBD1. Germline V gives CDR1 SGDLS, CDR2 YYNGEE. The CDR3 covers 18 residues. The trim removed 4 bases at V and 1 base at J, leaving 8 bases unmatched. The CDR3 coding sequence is TGTGCCAGCAGCCCGAGGGACAGGGGAGGATCCTATAATTCACCCCTCCACTTT. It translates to CASSPRDRGGSYNSPLHF.

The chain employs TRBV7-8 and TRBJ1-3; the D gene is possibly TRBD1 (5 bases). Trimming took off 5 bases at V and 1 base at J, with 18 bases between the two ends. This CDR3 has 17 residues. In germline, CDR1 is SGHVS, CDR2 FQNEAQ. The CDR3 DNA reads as TGTGCCAGCAGCCTTATTGGGACTGCCGCATCTGGAAACACCATATATTTT. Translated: CASSLIGTAASGNTIYF.

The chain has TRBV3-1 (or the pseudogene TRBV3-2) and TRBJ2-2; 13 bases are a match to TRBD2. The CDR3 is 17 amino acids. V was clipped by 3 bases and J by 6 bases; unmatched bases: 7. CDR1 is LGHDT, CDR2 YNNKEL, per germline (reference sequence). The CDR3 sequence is CASSHIELAGGPGELFF. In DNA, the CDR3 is TGTGCCAGCAGCCATATTGAACTAGCGGGGGGGCCCGGGGAGCTGTTTTTT.

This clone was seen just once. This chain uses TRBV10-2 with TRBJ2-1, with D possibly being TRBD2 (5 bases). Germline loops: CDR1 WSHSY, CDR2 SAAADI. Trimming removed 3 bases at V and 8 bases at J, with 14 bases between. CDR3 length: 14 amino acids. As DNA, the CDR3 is TGCGCCAGCAGTGAAGCGGCTAGTGGGGATGAGCAGTTCTTC. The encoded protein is CASSEAASGDEQFF.

The DNA for the CDR3 is TGTGCCAGCAGCTCAGGGACTAGCGGGATCTACAATGAGCAGTTCTTC. Translated: CASSSGTSGIYNEQFF. The V call is TRBV7-9, the J call TRBJ2-1; 13 bases match TRBD2. The CDR3 is 16 amino acids. The ends lost 4 bases at V and 3 bases at J; junction bases unmatched: 3. The V gene's germline CDR1 is SEHNR and CDR2 FQNEAQ (reference sequence).

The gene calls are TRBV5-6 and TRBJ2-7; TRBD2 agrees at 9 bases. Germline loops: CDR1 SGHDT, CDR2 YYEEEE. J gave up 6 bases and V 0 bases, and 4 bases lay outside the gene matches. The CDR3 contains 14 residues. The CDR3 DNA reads TGTGCCAGCAGCTTGGGCGGGAGGGCCCCCGAGCAGTACGTC. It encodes CASSLGGRAPEQYV.

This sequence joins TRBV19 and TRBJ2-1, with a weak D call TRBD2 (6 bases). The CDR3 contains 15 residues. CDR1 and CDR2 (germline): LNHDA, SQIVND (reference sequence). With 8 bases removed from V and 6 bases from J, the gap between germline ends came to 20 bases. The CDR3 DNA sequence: TGTGCCAGTCGGACTCCGGGCCGGCGGGGCAATGAGCAGTTCTTC. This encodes CASRTPGRRGNEQFF.

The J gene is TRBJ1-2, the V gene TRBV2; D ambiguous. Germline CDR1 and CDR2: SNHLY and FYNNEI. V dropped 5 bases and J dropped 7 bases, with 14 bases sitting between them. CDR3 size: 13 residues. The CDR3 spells CASSLGGSGGYTF. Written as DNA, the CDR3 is TGTGCCAGCAGTCTGGGAGGGAGCGGTGGCTACACCTTC.

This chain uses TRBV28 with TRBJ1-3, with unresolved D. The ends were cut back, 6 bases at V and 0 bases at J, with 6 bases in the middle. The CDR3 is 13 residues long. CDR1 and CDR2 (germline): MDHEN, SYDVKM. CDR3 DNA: TGTGCCAGCAGGGGAGACTCTGGAAACACCATATATTTT. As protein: CASRGDSGNTIYF.

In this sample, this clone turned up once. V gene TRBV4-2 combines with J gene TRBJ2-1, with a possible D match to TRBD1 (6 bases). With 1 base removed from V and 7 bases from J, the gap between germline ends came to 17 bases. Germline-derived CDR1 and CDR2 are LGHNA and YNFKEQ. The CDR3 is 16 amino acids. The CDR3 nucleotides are TGTGCCAGCAGCCAAGGTAGTCAGGGGAATGGGAATGAGCAGTTCTTC. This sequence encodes CASSQGSQGNGNEQFF.

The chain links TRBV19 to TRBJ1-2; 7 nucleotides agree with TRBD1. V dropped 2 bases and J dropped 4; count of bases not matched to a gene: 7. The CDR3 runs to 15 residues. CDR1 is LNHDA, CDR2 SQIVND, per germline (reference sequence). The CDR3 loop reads CASSITVGQSYGYTF. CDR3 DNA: TGTGCCAGTAGTATAACGGTGGGACAGTCCTATGGCTACACCTTC. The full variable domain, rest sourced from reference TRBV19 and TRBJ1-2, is DGGITQSPKYLFRKEGQNVTLSCEQNLNHDAMYWYRQDPGQGLRLIYYSQIVNDFQKGDIAEGYSVSREKKESFPLTVTSAQKNPTAFYLCASSITVGQSYGYTFGSGTRLTVV.

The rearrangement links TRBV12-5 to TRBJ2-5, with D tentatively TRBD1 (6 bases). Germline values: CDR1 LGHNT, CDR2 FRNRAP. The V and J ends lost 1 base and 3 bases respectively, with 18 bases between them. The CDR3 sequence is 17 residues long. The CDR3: CASGLAPQGFWKETQYF. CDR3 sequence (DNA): TGTGCTAGTGGTTTGGCCCCACAGGGTTTTTGGAAAGAGACCCAGTACTTC.

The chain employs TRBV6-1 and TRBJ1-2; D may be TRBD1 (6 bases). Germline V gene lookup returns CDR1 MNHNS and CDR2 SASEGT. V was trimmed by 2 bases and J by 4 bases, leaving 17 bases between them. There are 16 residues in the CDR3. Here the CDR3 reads CASSELKPTGSYGYTF. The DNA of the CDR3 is TGTGCCAGCAGTGAACTTAAACCTACAGGGAGCTATGGCTACACCTTC.

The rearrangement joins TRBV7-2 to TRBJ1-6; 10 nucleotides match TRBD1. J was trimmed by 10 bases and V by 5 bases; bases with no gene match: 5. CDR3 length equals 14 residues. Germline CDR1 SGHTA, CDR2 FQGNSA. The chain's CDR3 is CASSPTGGESPLHF. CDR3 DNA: TGTGCCAGCAGCCCGACAGGGGGCGAGTCACCCCTCCACTTT.

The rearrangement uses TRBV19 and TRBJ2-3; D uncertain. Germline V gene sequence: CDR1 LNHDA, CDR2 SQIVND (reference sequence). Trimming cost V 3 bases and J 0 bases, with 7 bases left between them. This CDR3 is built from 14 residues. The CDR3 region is CASSIVTSTDTQYF. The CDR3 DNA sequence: TGTGCCAGTAGTATTGTTACTAGCACAGATACGCAGTATTTT.

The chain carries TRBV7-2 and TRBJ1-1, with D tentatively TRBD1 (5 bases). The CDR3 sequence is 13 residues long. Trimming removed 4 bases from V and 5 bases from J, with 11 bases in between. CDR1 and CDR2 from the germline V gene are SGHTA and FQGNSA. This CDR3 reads CASSSLRVTEAFF. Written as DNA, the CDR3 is TGTGCCAGCAGCTCACTCAGGGTTACTGAAGCTTTCTTT.